This is a list of T cell receptor beta chains from one sample in a study of blood T cell repertoires in COVID-19. Only in-frame clones appear in the TCRdb table, and some are missing; sequencing was by immunoSEQ multiplex PCR. The data hold fewer than 200,000 clones, with more than 75% observed a single time. Sequencing used peripheral blood. All receptors come from a woman in her forties or fifties with COVID-19, enrolled during active disease. Each CDR3 is given with its conserved first and last residue. A D gene is named only where the DNA matches it firmly. Clone size is shown for a subset of rows, as once, few, many or a class of expanded clone.

CDR3aa,CDR3nt,v_gene,j_gene,d_gene,abundance
CASSNPLGRGDPGELFF,TGCGCCAGCAGCAACCCGCTAGGGCGGGGGGACCCCGGGGAGCTGTTTTTT,TRBV4-1,TRBJ2-2,TRBD2,-
CASSRTGGAGTEAFF,TGTGCCAGCAGCCGTACAGGGGGCGCGGGCACTGAAGCTTTCTTT,TRBV5-4,TRBJ1-1,TRBD1,-
CASSKGQVNYGYTF,TGTGCCAGCAGCAAAGGTCAGGTAAACTATGGCTACACCTTC,TRBV21-1,TRBJ1-2,-,-
CASSPPALAKNIQYF,TGTGCCAGCTCACCACCGGCCTTAGCCAAAAACATTCAGTACTTC,TRBV18,TRBJ2-4,-,-
CASSQDSGVSYNSPLHF,TGTGCCAGCAGCCAAGATTCAGGGGTCTCCTATAATTCACCCCTCCACTTT,TRBV4-2,TRBJ1-6,-,-
CASSPRGFGMNTEAFF,TGTGCCAGCTCACCACGGGGATTCGGGATGAACACTGAAGCTTTCTTT,TRBV18,TRBJ1-1,-,-
CASSFGASGNTIYF,TGCGCCAGCAGCTTCGGAGCCTCTGGAAACACCATATATTTT,TRBV5-1,TRBJ1-3,-,-
CASSKGQGLIYNSPLHF,TGTGCCAGCAGCAAAGGACAGGGACTAATCTATAATTCACCCCTCCACTTT,TRBV11-3,TRBJ1-6,TRBD1,-
CASRGGGFGTYNEQFF,TGTGCCAGCAGGGGAGGGGGGTTTGGTACCTACAATGAGCAGTTCTTC,TRBV27,TRBJ2-1,-,-
CASSRAGTEYEQYF,TGCGCCAGCAGCCGCGCCGGGACAGAGTACGAGCAGTACTTC,TRBV5-1,TRBJ2-7,TRBD1,-
CASSLSSQGGYTF,TGCGCCAGCAGCCTTTCTTCTCAGGGAGGCTACACCTTC,TRBV4-1,TRBJ1-2,-,-
CASRGVSNQPQHF,TGTGCCAGCAGAGGGGTTAGCAATCAGCCCCAGCATTTT,TRBV27,TRBJ1-5,-,once
CASSLGQGAIDTQYF,TGCGCCAGCAGCTTGGGACAGGGGGCAATAGATACGCAGTATTTT,TRBV5-1,TRBJ2-3,TRBD1,-
CASSQDKTGGADTQYF,TGTGCCAGCAGCCAAGATAAAACGGGCGGGGCAGATACGCAGTATTTT,TRBV4-2,TRBJ2-3,-,-
CASSATGQGYGYTF,TGTGCCAGCAGTGCCACTGGACAGGGCTATGGCTACACCTTC,TRBV25-1,TRBJ1-2,TRBD1,-
CASSPNRQETQYF,TGTGCCAGCAGCCCGAATAGACAAGAGACCCAGTACTTC,TRBV13,TRBJ2-5,-,-
CASIVTAIDTQYF,TGTGCCAGCATCGTGACAGCAATAGATACGCAGTATTTT,TRBV2,TRBJ2-3,-,few
CASSEDRTYNSPLHF,TGTGCCAGCAGCGAAGACAGGACCTATAATTCACCCCTCCACTTT,TRBV9,TRBJ1-6,-,-
CASSMLEGMAEAFF,TGTGCCAGTAGTATGTTGGAGGGAATGGCTGAAGCTTTCTTT,TRBV19,TRBJ1-1,-,-
CASSFGGNTGELFF,TGTGCCAGCAGTTTTGGCGGGAACACCGGGGAGCTGTTTTTT,TRBV27,TRBJ2-2,-,-
CASSTLTGTANTEAFF,TGTGCCAGCAGCACATTAACCGGGACAGCGAACACTGAAGCTTTCTTT,TRBV7-9,TRBJ1-1,TRBD1,-
CASSVAQNQPQHF,TGTGCCAGCAGCGTAGCACAGAATCAGCCCCAGCATTTT,TRBV9,TRBJ1-5,-,-
CASSLSYYRGNEQFF,TGTGCCAGCAGCCTATCCTATTACAGGGGAAATGAGCAGTTCTTC,TRBV21-1,TRBJ2-1,-,-
CSVAMTGSNSPLHF,TGCAGCGTTGCCATGACAGGGTCGAATTCACCCCTCCACTTT,TRBV29-1,TRBJ1-6,TRBD1,-
CASSLGLTGSGNTIYF,TGCGCCAGCAGCTTGGGGCTAACAGGGTCTGGAAACACCATATATTTT,TRBV5-1,TRBJ1-3,-,-
CAWSIAGYNEQFF,TGTGCCTGGAGTATAGCGGGGTACAATGAGCAGTTCTTC,TRBV30,TRBJ2-1,TRBD2,-
CASSQGQSEAFF,TGTGCCAGCAGCCAAGGACAGTCGGAAGCTTTCTTT,TRBV3-1/TRBV3-2,TRBJ1-1,-,few
CASSSRLSGALWANVLTF,TGTGCCAGCAGTTCCCGACTTAGCGGGGCCCTCTGGGCCAACGTCCTGACTTTC,TRBV28,TRBJ2-6,TRBD2,-
CASSTPNTEAFF,TGTGCCAGCAGTACTCCAAACACTGAAGCTTTCTTT,TRBV28,TRBJ1-1,-,once
CASRDTGSTNEKLFF,TGCGCCAGCAGGGACACCGGGTCAACTAATGAAAAACTGTTTTTT,TRBV5-1,TRBJ1-4,-,-
CASSLRTDTEAFF,TGTGCCAGCAGCCTGCGTACAGACACTGAAGCTTTCTTT,TRBV3-1/TRBV3-2,TRBJ1-1,-,-
CASSHQGQGPFF,TGTGCCAGCAGCCACCAGGGACAGGGCCCTTTCTTT,TRBV4-2,TRBJ1-1,TRBD1,-
CASSPQGGETQYF,TGTGCCAGCAGTCCACAGGGCGGGGAGACCCAGTACTTC,TRBV12-3/TRBV12-4,TRBJ2-5,-,few
CASSQDLVSTDTQYF,TGTGCCAGCAGCCAAGATCTTGTGTCCACAGATACGCAGTATTTT,TRBV3-1/TRBV3-2,TRBJ2-3,-,-
CASSLAYGQGRETQYF,TGTGCCAGCAGCTTAGCTTACGGACAGGGGAGAGAGACCCAGTACTTC,TRBV7-9,TRBJ2-5,TRBD1,-
CASSPKGWYEQYF,TGTGCCAGCTCACCAAAGGGGTGGTACGAGCAGTACTTC,TRBV18,TRBJ2-7,-,-
CASRYAPGSSGNTIYF,TGTGCCAGTAGGTACGCTCCAGGTTCGTCGGGAAACACCATATATTTT,TRBV19,TRBJ1-3,-,few
CASGQGLSPLHF,TGTGCCAGTGGACAGGGACTTTCACCCCTCCACTTT,TRBV3-1/TRBV3-2,TRBJ1-6,TRBD1,once
CASSPTASTDTQYF,TGTGCCAGCAGTCCGACTGCTAGCACAGATACGCAGTATTTT,TRBV6-5,TRBJ2-3,-,-
CASSGAQGNYEQYF,TGTGCCAGCTCAGGCGCACAGGGCAACTACGAGCAGTACTTC,TRBV18,TRBJ2-7,-,-
CASGADERGNQPQHF,TGTGCCAGCGGAGCGGACGAACGGGGCAATCAGCCCCAGCATTTT,TRBV2,TRBJ1-5,-,-
CASSLDQDWDTQYF,TGTGCCAGCAGCTTAGATCAGGATTGGGATACGCAGTATTTT,TRBV7-9,TRBJ2-3,-,-
CATSDPGTSGGVQETQYF,TGTGCCACCAGTGATCCCGGGACTAGCGGGGGCGTACAAGAGACCCAGTACTTC,TRBV24-1,TRBJ2-5,TRBD2,-
CASSFGQAGGRYNEQFF,TGTGCCAGCAGTTTTGGGCAAGCGGGGGGCCGTTACAATGAGCAGTTCTTC,TRBV28,TRBJ2-1,TRBD2,-
CASSPTGLASTDTQYF,TGTGCCAGCAGCCCTACGGGACTAGCCTCCACAGATACGCAGTATTTT,TRBV7-9,TRBJ2-3,TRBD2,-